This T cell receptor beta chain was found in a study of OX40 agonist ivuxolimab in advanced cancers. Study-level information: There were three patients with partial responses, one having hepatocellular carcinoma and two cutaneous melanoma.

The repertoire was sequenced with immunoSEQ multiplex PCR; TCRdb's copy has only in-frame clones and lacks some. The sample records roughly 77,000 clones, around 85% being singletons. Between the trimmed V and J ends, which lost 0 bases and 5 bases, there was a span of 8 bases. In germline, CDR1 is SGHTA, CDR2 FQGNSA. The length of the CDR3 is 14 residues. The sample here was CD4+ or CD8+ T cells sorted from blood, taken in a trial of the OX40 agonist ivuxolimab. The chain employs TRBV7-2 and TRBJ1-5, with D maybe TRBD1 (5 bases). The source is an adult with an advanced solid tumor such as melanoma, head and neck, liver or kidney cancer. The CDR3 DNA is TGTGCCAGCAGCTTAGCAGGGGACCATCAGCCCCAGCATTTT. Protein: CASSLAGDHQPQHF.